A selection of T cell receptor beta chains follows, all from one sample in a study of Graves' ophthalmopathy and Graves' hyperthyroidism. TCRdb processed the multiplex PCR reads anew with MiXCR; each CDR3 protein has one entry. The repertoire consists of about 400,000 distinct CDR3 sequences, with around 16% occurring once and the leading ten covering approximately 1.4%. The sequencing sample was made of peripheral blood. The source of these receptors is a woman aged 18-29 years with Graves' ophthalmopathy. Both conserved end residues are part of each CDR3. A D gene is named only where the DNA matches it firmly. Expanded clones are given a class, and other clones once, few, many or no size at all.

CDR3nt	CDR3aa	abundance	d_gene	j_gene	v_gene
TGTGCCAGCAGCGCCCGGGACACGAGCTCCTACGAGCAGTACTTC	CASSARDTSSYEQYF	many	-	TRBJ2-7	TRBV9
TGTGCCATCAGTGAGCCGGGGAGGGGGACTGTTGGAACTGAAGCTTTCTTT	CAISEPGRGTVGTEAFF	many	-	TRBJ1-1	TRBV10-3
TGCGCCAGCAGTGAAAGGAACTATGGCTACACCTTC	CASSERNYGYTF	many	-	TRBJ1-2	TRBV10-2
TGTGCCAGCAGCACAAGAATAAACACCGGGGAGCTGTTTTTT	CASSTRINTGELFF	few	-	TRBJ2-2	TRBV12-3/TRBV12-4
TGTGCCACCAGCAGACAGGGGGGGCACTATGGCTACACCTTC	CATSRQGGHYGYTF	many	TRBD1	TRBJ1-2	TRBV15
TGCGCCAGCAGCCAAGGGATAGCGGGACGATTAGAAGAGACCCAGTACTTC	CASSQGIAGRLEETQYF	many	TRBD2	TRBJ2-5	TRBV4-1
TGTGCCAGCAGTTTCGTTGGGGGGGGAGGAACTGAAGCTTTCTTT	CASSFVGGGGTEAFF	many	-	TRBJ1-1	TRBV12-3/TRBV12-4
TGTGCCAGCAGCCCCGGGACAGAGAATGTCGAGCAGTACTTC	CASSPGTENVEQYF	many	TRBD1	TRBJ2-7	TRBV11-2
TGTGCCAGCAGTTTCGGGGGACTAGCGGGAGCTTCCGGGGAGCTGTTTTTT	CASSFGGLAGASGELFF	many	TRBD2	TRBJ2-2	TRBV28
TGTGCCAGCAGTTACTCGTTTACAGGGGAGCAGCCCCAGCATTTT	CASSYSFTGEQPQHF	many	TRBD1	TRBJ1-5	TRBV6-5
TGTGCCAGCAGCTTAGGGACCTACCGCGAGCAGTACTTC	CASSLGTYREQYF	many	-	TRBJ2-7	TRBV11-2
TGTGCCAGCAGTTACTCCCCCGCGGGACTAGCGGAAGAGACCCAGTACTTC	CASSYSPAGLAEETQYF	many	TRBD2	TRBJ2-5	TRBV6-5
TGTGCCAGCAGTCAGGGAGCTTGGTATAATTCACCCCTCCACTTT	CASSQGAWYNSPLHF	many	-	TRBJ1-6	TRBV14
TGCGCCAGCAGCTTGGGGACGGTGAGAGGCACTGAAGCTTTCTTT	CASSLGTVRGTEAFF	many	-	TRBJ1-1	TRBV5-1
TGTGCCAGCAGTCAGCGGGGGGACCGGCAGCCCCAGCATTTT	CASSQRGDRQPQHF	-	-	TRBJ1-5	TRBV6-1
TGTGCCAGTACTCGGCGGATGAACACTGAAGCTTTCTTT	CASTRRMNTEAFF	-	-	TRBJ1-1	TRBV19
TGTGCCAGCAGCGTGGGAAGGGAGAGTGGCTACACCTTC	CASSVGRESGYTF	-	-	TRBJ1-2	TRBV7-2
TGTGCCAGCAGCTTGGGGGTCCGGGATGAAGCTTTCTTT	CASSLGVRDEAFF	-	-	TRBJ1-1	TRBV5-5
TGTGCCATCAGTGGTCAAACGAACTATGGCTACACCTTC	CAISGQTNYGYTF	many	-	TRBJ1-2	TRBV10-3
TGTGCCAGCAGCTTAGGGCCCCACAGGGGCACTGAAGCTTTCTTT	CASSLGPHRGTEAFF	-	TRBD1	TRBJ1-1	TRBV11-1
TGTGCCAGCAGTGACCCGGGGGCGCGGACTGAAGCTTTCTTT	CASSDPGARTEAFF	many	-	TRBJ1-1	TRBV6-2/TRBV6-3
TGTGCCAGCAGTCCAGGGGGCATTTACGAGCAGTACTTC	CASSPGGIYEQYF	many	TRBD1	TRBJ2-7	TRBV12-3/TRBV12-4
TGCGCCAGCAGCTTGGCCGCGGTCTCGGGCGAGGCCCAGTACTTC	CASSLAAVSGEAQYF	many	-	TRBJ2-5	TRBV5-1
TGTGCCAGCAGACAAGCGGGAGGGCCAGGCGGGGAGCTGTTTTTT	CASRQAGGPGGELFF	many	TRBD2	TRBJ2-2	TRBV6-2/TRBV6-3
TGTGCCAGCACCCCCTATGGGGACACCAGCTATGGCTACACCTTC	CASTPYGDTSYGYTF	many	-	TRBJ1-2	TRBV7-2
TGTGCCAGCAGCCCCGGGGACACCCTACTCGGGCAGTACTTC	CASSPGDTLLGQYF	many	-	TRBJ2-7	TRBV7-8
TGCAGTGCTAGAAAATCTCTCGGAAACAAGGAGACCCAGTACTTC	CSARKSLGNKETQYF	many	-	TRBJ2-5	TRBV20-1
TGTGCCAGCAATCCGGGACGGTGGGGACCCCTCCACTTT	CASNPGRWGPLHF	many	-	TRBJ1-6	TRBV2
TGTGCCAGCAGCTCCCTTACTTACGAGCAGTACTTC	CASSSLTYEQYF	many	-	TRBJ2-7	TRBV11-2
TGTGCCAGCAGAGTACAGGGGGCACAGCCCCAGCATTTT	CASRVQGAQPQHF	many	TRBD1	TRBJ1-5	TRBV6-5
TGTGCCTGGACACCGTGGACAGTTCGACACGAGCAGTACTTC	CAWTPWTVRHEQYF	many	-	TRBJ2-7	TRBV30
TGTGCCAGCAGTCAGGGGGCCGGTGGCTACACCTTC	CASSQGAGGYTF	many	TRBD1	TRBJ1-2	TRBV6-2/TRBV6-3
TGTGCCAGCAGTTTCCATTTAGCGGGGTTAACCTACGAGCAGTACTTC	CASSFHLAGLTYEQYF	many	TRBD2	TRBJ2-7	TRBV28
TGTGCCAGCAGTTTAAGGAGGGAGGAGATTCGGAACATTCAGTACTTC	CASSLRREEIRNIQYF	many	-	TRBJ2-4	TRBV27
TGTGCCACCAGCAGCACAGAGATACTCTACGAGCAGTACTTC	CATSSTEILYEQYF	-	-	TRBJ2-7	TRBV15
TGCAGCGTGGGCAGGGACGGAGGTCCAAGCGAGCAGTACTTC	CSVGRDGGPSEQYF	many	-	TRBJ2-7	TRBV29-1
TGTGCCAGCAGCTCCCGGGAAGACCGGTCCCAAGAGACCCAGTACTTC	CASSSREDRSQETQYF	many	-	TRBJ2-5	TRBV11-3
TGCAGTGCCCGGAGCGCAGGGTATGACGGGGAGCTGTTTTTT	CSARSAGYDGELFF	many	-	TRBJ2-2	TRBV20-1
TGTGCCAGCGGGGAGGGGGCAGGGGGCTATTTGGAACGTCAGTATGGCTACACCTTC	CASGEGAGGYLERQYGYTF	many	TRBD1	TRBJ1-2	TRBV2
TGTGCCAGCAGCGCGGACAGGGTTGACGAGCAGTACTTC	CASSADRVDEQYF	many	TRBD1	TRBJ2-7	TRBV7-2
TGTGCCAGCAGACTTACAGGGGTTTATGGCTACACCTTC	CASRLTGVYGYTF	many	TRBD1	TRBJ1-2	TRBV12-3/TRBV12-4
TGTGCCAGCAGTTACTCTTTCCGACAGGGAAAATCCCCTTACTACGAGCAGTACTTC	CASSYSFRQGKSPYYEQYF	many	TRBD1	TRBJ2-7	TRBV6-2/TRBV6-3
TGTGCCAGCAGTCCTTCCCGGGGCTCTTACGAGCAGTACTTC	CASSPSRGSYEQYF	many	-	TRBJ2-7	TRBV6-1
TGTGCCAGCAGTTACGGACAGGGTTTGCGCACTGAAGCTTTCTTT	CASSYGQGLRTEAFF	-	TRBD1	TRBJ1-1	TRBV6-5
TGCGCCAGCAGCCGATTAGAGGGCACGAACACTGAAGCTTTCTTT	CASSRLEGTNTEAFF	-	-	TRBJ1-1	TRBV4-3